This T cell receptor beta chain is drawn from a study of CD8+CD57+ T cells in acquired aplastic anemia. The CDR3 loop spans 15 amino acids. Germline V gene sequence: CDR1 SGHNT, CDR2 YYREEE (reference sequence). Trimming removed 0 bases from V and 12 bases from J, with 19 bases in between. Flow cytometry had shown expanded CD8+CD57+ cells in the patients chosen for sequencing. Genomic DNA provided the template from which TCR beta VDJ and CDR3 profiles were obtained. TCRdb passed the reads through MiXCR, listing each CDR3 protein once. The sample carries over 150,000 distinct CDR3 sequences, roughly half recorded once.

The origin of this receptor is a human donor with aplastic anemia. Sequences were obtained from sorted CD4+, CD8+, or CD8+CD57+ T cells (not recorded which) from PBMCs. The chain has TRBV5-4 and TRBJ2-1, with D perhaps being TRBD1 or TRBD2 (6 bases each). The CDR3 DNA reads TGTGCCAGCAGCTTGGAGGGGGGCGGCACAGATACGCAGTTCTTC. Its protein product is CASSLEGGGTDTQFF.